This entry lists 15 T cell receptor beta chains sequenced from one sample in a study of blood T cell repertoires in COVID-19. Using immunoSEQ multiplex PCR, the repertoire was profiled, and TCRdb retains in-frame clones only, with some absent. This repertoire shows 130,000 to 150,000 clones, around 79% found once; its top ten account for approximately 5%. What was sequenced was peripheral blood. Receptor source: a woman between 65 and 79 years old with COVID-19, enrolled during active disease.

The V gene is TRBV9, the J gene TRBJ2-7; 7 positions agree with TRBD1. CDR3 length: 15 amino acids. Germline CDR1 and CDR2: SGDLS and YYNGEE. With 0 bases clipped from V and 3 bases from J, the junction kept 6 bases outside the gene matches. CDR3 nucleotides: TGTGCCAGCAGCGTAGGGACAGGTAATATCTACGAGCAGTACTTC. It translates to CASSVGTGNIYEQYF.

A word on this clone: Because the CDR3 is missing its conserved closing phenylalanine or tryptophan, this is likely a read error. V is TRBV4-2 and J is TRBJ1-6; D not resolved. The CDR3 is 13 residues long. Trimming took off 0 bases at V and 11 bases at J, with 8 bases between the two ends. Germline assignment: CDR1 LGHNA and CDR2 YNFKEQ. In nucleotides, the CDR3 is TGTGCCAGCAGCCAAGACAGATGGACACCCCTCCACCTT. It codes for CASSQDRWTPLHL.

The chain carries TRBV13 and TRBJ2-5; D might be TRBD2 (5 bases). This CDR3 has 13 residues. With 0 bases removed from V and 7 bases from J, the gap between germline ends came to 9 bases. Germline assignment: CDR1 PRHDT and CDR2 FYEKMQ (reference sequence). The CDR3: CASSLGLVSTQYF. The DNA of the CDR3 is TGTGCCAGCAGCTTAGGACTAGTTTCGACCCAGTACTTC.

The chain couples TRBV19 to TRBJ1-5; no clear D. The CDR3 sequence is 15 residues long. Germline assignment: CDR1 LNHDA and CDR2 SQIVND (reference sequence). Trimming removed 0 bases at V and 3 bases at J, with 9 bases between. CDR3: CASSIDSETNQPQHF. Written as DNA, the CDR3 is TGTGCCAGTAGTATAGACAGCGAGACCAATCAGCCCCAGCATTTT.

The chain carries TRBV20-1 and TRBJ2-3; D is possibly TRBD1 (5 bases). From germline, CDR1 is DFQATT and CDR2 SNEGSKA (reference sequence). Trimming shortened V by 4 bases and J by 3 bases, and 5 bases separated the two germline ends. This CDR3 region has 11 residues. CDR3 region: CSATGTDTQYF. As DNA, the CDR3 is TGCAGTGCTACAGGGACAGATACGCAGTATTTT.

The count of this clone is one. The chain is built from TRBV4-3 and TRBJ1-4, with D possibly matching TRBD1 (5 bases). The CDR3 has 16 residues. Trimming pared 0 bases from V and 5 bases from J, leaving 13 bases between. In germline, CDR1 is LGHNA, CDR2 YSLEER. The CDR3 protein is CASSQDLGGGNEKLFF. The CDR3 nucleotides are TGCGCCAGCAGCCAAGATCTCGGGGGAGGAAATGAAAAACTGTTTTTT.

This sequence joins TRBV18 and TRBJ2-7, with 10 bases matching TRBD1. V lost 5 bases and J lost 2; bases outside the gene matches: 6. Per germline, CDR1 KGHSH and CDR2 LQKENI. The CDR3 sequence is 15 residues long. CDR3 residues: CASSKGQGSTYEQYF. In DNA, the CDR3 is TGTGCCAGCTCAAAGGGACAGGGGAGTACCTACGAGCAGTACTTC.

The V call is TRBV5-1, the J call TRBJ1-2, with TRBD1 matching 10 bases. Germline values: CDR1 SGHRS, CDR2 YFSETQ. V dropped 6 bases and J dropped 3; count of bases not matched to a gene: 2. The CDR3 is made up of 13 amino acids. The CDR3 bases are TGCGCCAGCACTGGGACAGGGGACTATGGCTACACCTTC. Amino acids: CASTGTGDYGYTF. The full variable domain, completed using reference TRBV5-1 and TRBJ1-2, is KAGVTQTPRYLIKTRGQQVTLSCSPISGHRSVSWYQQTPGQGLQFLFEYFSETQRNKGNFPGRFSGRQFSNSRSEMNVSTLELGDSALYLCASTGTGDYGYTFGSGTRLTVV.

The J gene is TRBJ1-5, the V gene TRBV2; 7 nucleotides agree with TRBD1. Germline V gene lookup returns CDR1 SNHLY and CDR2 FYNNEI. Germline trimming cut 2 bases from V and 9 bases from J; bases unmatched to any gene: 7. The CDR3 is 14 residues long. CDR3 DNA sequence: TGTGCCAGCAGTGAAAGAAGAAACAGGGGGCCCCAGCATTTT. The encoded protein is CASSERRNRGPQHF.

V gene TRBV9 combines with J gene TRBJ1-1, with D maybe TRBD1 (5 bases). V lost 8 bases and J lost 0, with 14 bases in between. The CDR3 extends over 14 amino acids. Per germline, CDR1 SGDLS and CDR2 YYNGEE. CDR3 DNA sequence: TGTGCCAGTAACCCCGACAGCATGAACACTGAAGCTTTCTTT. Amino acids: CASNPDSMNTEAFF.

The V call is TRBV15, the J call TRBJ2-1; 9 nucleotides align to TRBD1. This CDR3 spans 16 amino acids. V was clipped by 5 bases and J by 2 bases; unmatched bases: 7. Germline V gene lookup returns CDR1 LNHNV and CDR2 YYDKDF (reference sequence). The CDR3 DNA follows: TGTGCCACCAGCGGCCACAGGGGGCTTACCTACAATGAGCAGTTCTTC. Translation gives CATSGHRGLTYNEQFF.

This clone was seen once. The genes are TRBV30 and TRBJ2-7; 7 nucleotides match TRBD1. Per germline, CDR1 GTSNPN and CDR2 SVGIG (reference sequence). The length of the CDR3 is 14 residues. With 7 bases clipped from V and 2 bases from J, the junction kept 11 bases outside the gene matches. CDR3 bases: TGTGCCTCGCATCAACAGGGGACACCCTACGAGCAGTACTTC. As protein: CASHQQGTPYEQYF.

The J gene is TRBJ2-2, the V gene TRBV14; TRBD2 matches 11 bases. Germline V gene sequence: CDR1 SGHDN, CDR2 FVKESK. V shed 2 bases and J 5 bases; nucleotides not matched to a gene: 7. The CDR3 totals 17 residues. As DNA, the CDR3 is TGTGCCAGCAGCCAACCCAAACTAGCGGGGGTTACCGGGGAGCTGTTTTTT. Protein sequence: CASSQPKLAGVTGELFF.

The gene calls are TRBV5-1 and TRBJ2-3; D may be TRBD2 (6 bases). Trimming took 3 bases from V and 0 from J, leaving 14 bases between them. Germline CDR1 is SGHRS and CDR2 is YFSETQ. This CDR3 contains 16 residues. The CDR3 bases are TGCGCCAGCAGCTGGCGGGACGGATTTAGCACAGATACGCAGTATTTT. Its translation: CASSWRDGFSTDTQYF.

This chain uses TRBV28 with TRBJ1-2; D is possibly TRBD1 (6 bases). CDR1 is MDHEN and CDR2 is SYDVKM in the germline V gene. Trimming took off 7 bases at V and 6 bases at J, with 12 bases between the two ends. CDR3 length: 12 amino acids. The CDR3 loop reads CASKQGVHGYTF. CDR3 in DNA: TGTGCCAGCAAACAGGGTGTCCATGGCTACACCTTC.